This T cell receptor (beta chain) was obtained from a study of identical twins. One entry per CDR3 protein, called by TCRdb with MiXCR from the 5' RACE reads. Of 750,000 to 950,000 distinct CDR3 sequences in the sample, around an eighth were seen once. All donors were healthy, and all were Caucasian. Regarding the study as a whole: Models underestimated how often monozygotic twins shared out-of-frame TCR alpha. The abundant beta clonotypes from cord blood had fewer insertions, and memory repertoires had none of this.

This clonotype was seen many times. Its matching antigen is unknown. This sample also appeared in a second study, on yellow fever vaccine responses in identical twins. That publication notes: Twin vaccine T cell responses reportedly seemed partly convergent, partly personalized.

This clonotype originated in a woman between 18 and 30 years old in good health. Sequencing was performed on PBMCs.

CDR3 DNA: TGCGCCAGCAGCCAAGAGTTGAGCGGATTCGACTTCACCGGGGAGCTGTTTTTT. Protein product: CASSQELSGFDFTGELFF. The genes are TRBV4-1 and TRBJ2-2; D perhaps matches TRBD2 (5 bases). The V end was cut by 0 bases, the J end by 4 bases, with 18 bases between. CDR1 and CDR2 (germline): MGHRA, YSYEKL. The CDR3 spans 18 residues.